Listed below are T cell receptor beta chains from one sample, sequenced in a study of sequential checkpoint blockade in melanoma. Here immunoSEQ multiplex PCR was the method, and the copy in TCRdb shows in-frame clones only, minus some. Of roughly 16,000 clones detected, about 80% appear once; the ten largest clones hold about 12%. The input for sequencing was CD8+ T cells sorted from blood (inferred from file names), taken from a patient given nivolumab and ipilimumab in sequence. The receptors here all came from a human donor with melanoma. The CDR3 runs from the conserved cysteine through the conserved F or W. A D gene is named only where the DNA matches it firmly. Not all rows give a size; the values are once, few, many and, for expanded clones, a class.

v_call: TRBV15
d_call: TRBD1
clone_size: -
j_call: TRBJ1-4
cdr3_nt: TGTGCCACCAGCAGAAAACGACAGGGGGAATATGAAAAACTGTTTTTT
cdr3_aa: CATSRKRQGEYEKLFF

v_call: TRBV5-6
d_call: -
clone_size: -
j_call: TRBJ1-5
cdr3_nt: TGTGCCAGCAGCTTGGGCATGGGGCTGGGGTATCAGCCCCAGCATTTT
cdr3_aa: CASSLGMGLGYQPQHF

v_call: TRBV4-3
d_call: TRBD1
clone_size: -
j_call: TRBJ1-1
cdr3_nt: TGCGCCAGCAGCCAAGGGGACAGGGGGCTTGGTGAAGCTTTCTTT
cdr3_aa: CASSQGDRGLGEAFF

v_call: TRBV18
d_call: TRBD1
clone_size: once
j_call: TRBJ1-4
cdr3_nt: TGTGCCAGCTCAAGGCCCGGGACAGGGGATCACACTAATGAAAAACTGTTTTTT
cdr3_aa: CASSRPGTGDHTNEKLFF

v_call: TRBV27
d_call: -
clone_size: -
j_call: TRBJ2-7
cdr3_nt: TGTGCCAGCAGGCCAAGGGGGGGGCCCCACGAGCAGTACTTC
cdr3_aa: CASRPRGGPHEQYF

v_call: TRBV19
d_call: -
clone_size: -
j_call: TRBJ1-4
cdr3_nt: TGTGCCAGTAGTAGACGGGACACTCATGAAATGAAACAACTGTTTTTT
cdr3_aa: CASSRRDTHEMKQLFF

v_call: TRBV4-1
d_call: TRBD1
clone_size: -
j_call: TRBJ1-2
cdr3_nt: TGCGCCAGCAGCCCAACGACCGGGACAGGCTTGAGGGGCTACACCTTC
cdr3_aa: CASSPTTGTGLRGYTF

v_call: TRBV19
d_call: -
clone_size: -
j_call: TRBJ1-1
cdr3_nt: TGTGCCAGTAGTGACAGCGGGGGAGCCACTGAAGCTTTCTTT
cdr3_aa: CASSDSGGATEAFF

v_call: TRBV7-9
d_call: TRBD1
clone_size: -
j_call: TRBJ1-5
cdr3_nt: TGTGCCAGCAGCTTATGGACAGGGTATAGCAATCAGCCCCAGCATTTT
cdr3_aa: CASSLWTGYSNQPQHF

v_call: TRBV29-1
d_call: TRBD1
clone_size: -
j_call: TRBJ2-7
cdr3_nt: TGCAGCGTTGAAGTCCCAGGGGGATTATACGAGCAGTACTTC
cdr3_aa: CSVEVPGGLYEQYF

v_call: TRBV7-6
d_call: TRBD1
clone_size: once
j_call: TRBJ2-6
cdr3_nt: TGTGCCAGCAGCCTACGACAGGGGATGTCTCCTGGGGCCAACGTCCTGACTTTC
cdr3_aa: CASSLRQGMSPGANVLTF

v_call: TRBV28
d_call: -
clone_size: -
j_call: TRBJ1-2
cdr3_nt: TGTGCCAGCAGTCTAGGCACTCGGGATGGCTACACCTTC
cdr3_aa: CASSLGTRDGYTF

v_call: TRBV19
d_call: TRBD1
clone_size: -
j_call: TRBJ1-5
cdr3_nt: TGTGCCAGTAGTCTAACAGGGGAGGGCAATCAGCCCCAGCATTTT
cdr3_aa: CASSLTGEGNQPQHF

v_call: TRBV11-1
d_call: TRBD1
clone_size: -
j_call: TRBJ2-7
cdr3_nt: TGTGCCAGCAGCTTAGTAACACAGGGGATCGACGAGCAGTACTTC
cdr3_aa: CASSLVTQGIDEQYF

v_call: TRBV27
d_call: TRBD1
clone_size: -
j_call: TRBJ1-2
cdr3_nt: TGTGCCAGCAGTTTCTCACAGGGGGGTAACTATGGCTACACCTTC
cdr3_aa: CASSFSQGGNYGYTF

v_call: TRBV14
d_call: TRBD1
clone_size: -
j_call: TRBJ1-2
cdr3_nt: TGTGCCAGCAGCCAAGATCCCAGGGGGCACTATGGCTACACCTTC
cdr3_aa: CASSQDPRGHYGYTF

v_call: TRBV7-7
d_call: TRBD2
clone_size: once
j_call: TRBJ2-7
cdr3_nt: TGTGCTAGCAGCGAAGGGACTAGCGGCTCCTACGAGCAGTACTTC
cdr3_aa: CASSEGTSGSYEQYF

v_call: TRBV15
d_call: TRBD2
clone_size: -
j_call: TRBJ2-7
cdr3_nt: TGTGCCACCAGCATGGGACTAGCGGGAGGGCTCTACGAGCAGTACTTC
cdr3_aa: CATSMGLAGGLYEQYF

v_call: TRBV11-2
d_call: -
clone_size: -
j_call: TRBJ1-2
cdr3_nt: TGTGCCAGCACCGCACAGGGTTACGGCTACACCTTC
cdr3_aa: CASTAQGYGYTF

v_call: TRBV2
d_call: TRBD1
clone_size: -
j_call: TRBJ2-7
cdr3_nt: TGTGCCAGCACCGGGACAGCCTTTTACGAGCAGTACTTC
cdr3_aa: CASTGTAFYEQYF

v_call: TRBV28
d_call: TRBD2
clone_size: -
j_call: TRBJ2-7
cdr3_nt: TGTGCCAGCAGTTTAGAGTCGGGAGGCTCCTACGAGCAGTACTTC
cdr3_aa: CASSLESGGSYEQYF

v_call: TRBV5-1
d_call: TRBD1
clone_size: -
j_call: TRBJ1-4
cdr3_nt: TGCGCCAGCAGCACAGGACAGGGGGTCGGCGAAAAACTGTTTTTT
cdr3_aa: CASSTGQGVGEKLFF

v_call: TRBV7-2
d_call: -
clone_size: -
j_call: TRBJ2-7
cdr3_nt: TGTGCCAGCAGCTTTGGGACAGCCTTCGGAGGGGAGCAGTACTTC
cdr3_aa: CASSFGTAFGGEQYF

v_call: TRBV9
d_call: -
clone_size: -
j_call: TRBJ1-5
cdr3_nt: TGTGCCAGCAGCGTAGGACAGACGGGCAATCAGCCCCAGCATTTT
cdr3_aa: CASSVGQTGNQPQHF

v_call: TRBV30
d_call: TRBD1
clone_size: few
j_call: TRBJ1-3
cdr3_nt: TGTGCCTGGAGTTCGGGACAGGGGATAAACACCATATATTTT
cdr3_aa: CAWSSGQGINTIYF

v_call: TRBV6-1
d_call: TRBD1
clone_size: few
j_call: TRBJ2-7
cdr3_nt: TGTGCCAGCAGTGAAACCGGGACAGGCCCCTACGAGCAGTACTTC
cdr3_aa: CASSETGTGPYEQYF

v_call: TRBV21-1
d_call: -
clone_size: -
j_call: TRBJ1-3
cdr3_nt: TGTGCCAGCAGCGCACGGGACAGGATACGAGGAAACACCATATATTTT
cdr3_aa: CASSARDRIRGNTIYF

v_call: TRBV7-9
d_call: TRBD2
clone_size: few
j_call: TRBJ2-7
cdr3_nt: TGTGCCAGCAGCCACCCAGCGGGGGGGACCTACGAGCAGTACTTC
cdr3_aa: CASSHPAGGTYEQYF

v_call: TRBV27
d_call: TRBD1
clone_size: -
j_call: TRBJ1-2
cdr3_nt: TGTGCCAGCAGTTCGACAGGGAACTATGGCTACACCTTC
cdr3_aa: CASSSTGNYGYTF

v_call: TRBV5-1
d_call: TRBD2
clone_size: -
j_call: TRBJ2-7
cdr3_nt: TGCGCCAGCAGCGGAACTAGCGGGGGGGCCCTCTACGAGCAGTACTTC
cdr3_aa: CASSGTSGGALYEQYF

v_call: TRBV28
d_call: -
clone_size: -
j_call: TRBJ2-7
cdr3_nt: TGTGCCAGCAGTTCCTCGTGGGCAGGTGGTCTCCTAACTTACGAGCAGTACTTC
cdr3_aa: CASSSSWAGGLLTYEQYF

v_call: TRBV4-3
d_call: -
clone_size: -
j_call: TRBJ1-1
cdr3_nt: TGCGCCAGCAGCCAAGGGGTGGGCGGGGGCACTGAAGCTTTCTTT
cdr3_aa: CASSQGVGGGTEAFF

v_call: TRBV4-1
d_call: TRBD2
clone_size: -
j_call: TRBJ2-7
cdr3_nt: TGCGCCAGCAGCCAAGAAGGGGGACTAGGGTACGAGCAGTACTTC
cdr3_aa: CASSQEGGLGYEQYF

v_call: TRBV4-1
d_call: -
clone_size: -
j_call: TRBJ2-7
cdr3_nt: TGCGCCAGCAGCCAAGAAATCGCGCAGGGTGTTGAGCAGTACTTC
cdr3_aa: CASSQEIAQGVEQYF

v_call: TRBV7-6
d_call: TRBD2
clone_size: -
j_call: TRBJ2-3
cdr3_nt: TGTGCCAGCAGCCGACTAGCGGGGAGCACAGATACGCAGTATTTT
cdr3_aa: CASSRLAGSTDTQYF

v_call: TRBV29-1
d_call: -
clone_size: medium-sized
j_call: TRBJ2-7
cdr3_nt: TGCAGCGGTTTAGCGGTAGACTCCTACGAGCAGTACTTC
cdr3_aa: CSGLAVDSYEQYF

v_call: TRBV30
d_call: -
clone_size: -
j_call: TRBJ2-1
cdr3_nt: TGTGCCGGCGGGGCAGGGAATGAGCAGTTCTTC
cdr3_aa: CAGGAGNEQFF

v_call: TRBV28
d_call: -
clone_size: -
j_call: TRBJ2-7
cdr3_nt: TGTGCCAGCGATCAGGGGACCAGCGAGCAGTACTTC
cdr3_aa: CASDQGTSEQYF

v_call: TRBV19
d_call: -
clone_size: few
j_call: TRBJ2-2
cdr3_nt: TGTGCCAGTAGTATTCTACTAGGAGGGGCCCGGGAGCTGTTTTTT
cdr3_aa: CASSILLGGARELFF

v_call: TRBV7-9
d_call: -
clone_size: -
j_call: TRBJ1-5
cdr3_nt: TGTGCCAGCAGCTCAGAGGCGGGGGGCAATCAGCCCCAGCATTTT
cdr3_aa: CASSSEAGGNQPQHF

v_call: TRBV4-3
d_call: TRBD2
clone_size: -
j_call: TRBJ2-7
cdr3_nt: TGCGCCAGCAGCCAAGCGGGGGGACCTTCCTACGAGCAGTACTTC
cdr3_aa: CASSQAGGPSYEQYF

v_call: TRBV6-6
d_call: TRBD1
clone_size: -
j_call: TRBJ1-1
cdr3_nt: TGTGCCAGCAGTACTGGGACAGGGGCGAACACTGAAGCTTTCTTT
cdr3_aa: CASSTGTGANTEAFF

v_call: TRBV7-7
d_call: TRBD1
clone_size: -
j_call: TRBJ1-4
cdr3_nt: TGTGCCAGCAGCTTAGTCAGGGGGACGACTAATGAAAAACTGTTTTTT
cdr3_aa: CASSLVRGTTNEKLFF

v_call: TRBV5-6
d_call: TRBD1
clone_size: -
j_call: TRBJ1-1
cdr3_nt: TGTGCCAGCAGCTTGGACAGGGGAGGTCCGGGCACTGAAGCTTTCTTT
cdr3_aa: CASSLDRGGPGTEAFF

v_call: TRBV12-5
d_call: -
clone_size: -
j_call: TRBJ1-2
cdr3_nt: TGTGCTAGTGGTTCCCCCGCCTCCGACAGTAACTATGGCTACACCTTC
cdr3_aa: CASGSPASDSNYGYTF

v_call: TRBV27
d_call: -
clone_size: -
j_call: TRBJ2-7
cdr3_nt: TGTGCCAGCAGTTTAGCCCCGGCTGGGAGCTCCTACGAGCAGTACTTC
cdr3_aa: CASSLAPAGSSYEQYF

v_call: TRBV19
d_call: TRBD1
clone_size: -
j_call: TRBJ2-7
cdr3_nt: TGTGCCAGTAGTACAGGGCAGGGGGACTACGAGCAGTACTTC
cdr3_aa: CASSTGQGDYEQYF

v_call: TRBV7-9
d_call: TRBD1
clone_size: few
j_call: TRBJ1-1
cdr3_nt: TGTGCCAGCAGCTTCGGACAGGGGGCGCCGGGAACTGAAGCTTTCTTT
cdr3_aa: CASSFGQGAPGTEAFF

v_call: TRBV19
d_call: TRBD1
clone_size: few
j_call: TRBJ2-7
cdr3_nt: TGTGCAACTACCCCTTCCGGGACAGGGGCCTACGAGCAGTACTTC
cdr3_aa: CATTPSGTGAYEQYF

v_call: TRBV6-5
d_call: TRBD2
clone_size: -
j_call: TRBJ2-7
cdr3_nt: TGTGCCAGCAGTTACACTAGCGGGAGCTCCTACGAGCAGTACTTC
cdr3_aa: CASSYTSGSSYEQYF

v_call: TRBV19
d_call: -
clone_size: few
j_call: TRBJ1-2
cdr3_nt: TGTGCCAGTATGTGGGGGGACTATGGCTACACCTTC
cdr3_aa: CASMWGDYGYTF

v_call: TRBV6-5
d_call: -
clone_size: few
j_call: TRBJ1-2
cdr3_nt: TGTGCCAGCAGATTCAGGGGCTCTAACTATGGCTACACCTTC
cdr3_aa: CASRFRGSNYGYTF